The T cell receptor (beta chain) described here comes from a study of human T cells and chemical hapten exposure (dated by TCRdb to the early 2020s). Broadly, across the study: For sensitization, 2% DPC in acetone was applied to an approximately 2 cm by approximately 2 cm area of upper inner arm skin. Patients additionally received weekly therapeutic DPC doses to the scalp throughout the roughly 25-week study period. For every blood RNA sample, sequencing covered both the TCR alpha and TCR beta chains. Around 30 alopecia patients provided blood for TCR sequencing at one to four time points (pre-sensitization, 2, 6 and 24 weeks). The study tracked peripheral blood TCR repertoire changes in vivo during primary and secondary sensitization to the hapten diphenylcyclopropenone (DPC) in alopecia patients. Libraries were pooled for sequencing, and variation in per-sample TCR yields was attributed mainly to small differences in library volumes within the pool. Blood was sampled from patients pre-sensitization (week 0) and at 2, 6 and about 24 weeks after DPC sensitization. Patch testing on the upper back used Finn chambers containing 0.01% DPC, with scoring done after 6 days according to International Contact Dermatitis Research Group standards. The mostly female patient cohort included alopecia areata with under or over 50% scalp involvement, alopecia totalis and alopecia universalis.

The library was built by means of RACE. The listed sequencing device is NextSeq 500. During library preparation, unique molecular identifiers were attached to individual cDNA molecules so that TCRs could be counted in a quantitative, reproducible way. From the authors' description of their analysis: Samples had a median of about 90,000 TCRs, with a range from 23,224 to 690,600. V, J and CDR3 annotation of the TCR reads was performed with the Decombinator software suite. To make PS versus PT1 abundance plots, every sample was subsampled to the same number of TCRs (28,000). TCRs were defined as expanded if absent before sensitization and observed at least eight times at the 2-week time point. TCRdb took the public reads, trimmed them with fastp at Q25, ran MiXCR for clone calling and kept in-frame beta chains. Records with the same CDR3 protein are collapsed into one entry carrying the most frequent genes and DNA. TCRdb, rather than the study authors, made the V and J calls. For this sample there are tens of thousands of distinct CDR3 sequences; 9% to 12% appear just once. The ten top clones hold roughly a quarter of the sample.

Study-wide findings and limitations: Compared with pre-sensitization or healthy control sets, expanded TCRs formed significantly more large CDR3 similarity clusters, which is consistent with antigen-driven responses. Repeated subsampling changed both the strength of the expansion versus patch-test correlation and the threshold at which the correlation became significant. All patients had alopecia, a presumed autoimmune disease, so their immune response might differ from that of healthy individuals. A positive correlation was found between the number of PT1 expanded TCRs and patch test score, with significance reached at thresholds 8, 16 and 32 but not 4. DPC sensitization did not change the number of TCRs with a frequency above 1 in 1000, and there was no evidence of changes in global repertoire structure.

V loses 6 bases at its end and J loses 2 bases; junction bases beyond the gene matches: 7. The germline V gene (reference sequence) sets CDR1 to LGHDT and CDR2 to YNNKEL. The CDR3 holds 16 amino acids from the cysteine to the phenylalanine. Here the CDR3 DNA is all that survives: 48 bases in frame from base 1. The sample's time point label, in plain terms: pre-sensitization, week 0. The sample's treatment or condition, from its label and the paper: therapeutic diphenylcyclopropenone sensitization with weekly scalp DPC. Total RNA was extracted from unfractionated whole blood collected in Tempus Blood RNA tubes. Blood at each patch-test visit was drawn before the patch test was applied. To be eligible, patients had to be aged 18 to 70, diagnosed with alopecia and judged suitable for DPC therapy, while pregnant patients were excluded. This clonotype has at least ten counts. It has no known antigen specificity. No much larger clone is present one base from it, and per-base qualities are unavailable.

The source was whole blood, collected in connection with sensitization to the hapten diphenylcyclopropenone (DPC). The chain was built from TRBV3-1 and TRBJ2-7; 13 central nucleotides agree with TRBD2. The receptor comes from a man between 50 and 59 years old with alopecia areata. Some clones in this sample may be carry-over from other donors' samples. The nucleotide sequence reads TGTGCCAGCAGTTTCGGGACTAGCGGGGCGGCCTACGAGCAGTACTTC. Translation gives CASSFGTSGAAYEQYF.